Shown below are 19 T cell receptor beta chains from a single sample sequenced in a study of shared clonotypes between healthy human individuals. Repertoires were generated with immunoSEQ multiplex PCR, while TCRdb's copy carries only in-frame clones and drops some. The sample carries around 2.1 million clones, approximately 94% recorded once. CD45RO-negative, CCR7-positively selected cells formed the naive CD8 fraction, excluding terminally differentiated effector memory CD45RA+ cells. The sample consisted of naive CD8+ T cells from PBMCs. The receptors derive from a man aged 18 to 30 in good health. Some clones in this sample may be carry-over from other donors' samples.

On this clone: The same CDR3 also results from other DNA sequences found in this sample. The V and J genes are TRBV6-4 and TRBJ2-7, with D unclear. The CDR3 loop spans 12 amino acids. V was cut by 0 bases and J by 6 bases, with 6 bases left in between. Germline CDR1 is MRHNA and CDR2 is SNTAGT. The CDR3 DNA reads as TGTGCCAGCAGTGACTCGGGCGGCGAGCAGTACTTC. Protein: CASSDSGGEQYF.

The J gene is TRBJ1-4, the V gene TRBV2; a possible D gene is TRBD1 (5 bases). Trimming removed 2 bases at V and 6 bases at J, with 16 bases between. Germline assignment: CDR1 SNHLY and CDR2 FYNNEI. The CDR3 has 16 residues. DNA of the CDR3: TGTGCCAGCAGTGAAATTTTCCAGGGCAGGGATGAAAAACTGTTTTTT. Protein sequence: CASSEIFQGRDEKLFF.

This clone is a singleton in its sample. The chain carries TRBV10-3 and TRBJ2-5, with TRBD2 as a possible D gene (5 bases). Germline V lookup: CDR1 ENHRY, CDR2 SYGVKD. The CDR3 is 15 amino acids. The V end was cut by 3 bases, the J end by 3 bases, with 14 bases between. CDR3 sequence reads: CAISDPYNGEETQYF. The CDR3 nucleotides read TGTGCCATCAGTGATCCCTACAACGGGGAAGAGACCCAGTACTTC.

V and J are TRBV4-1 and TRBJ2-7, with D tentatively TRBD1 or TRBD2 (5 bases each). The CDR3 runs to 16 residues. From germline, CDR1 is MGHRA and CDR2 YSYEKL. The V end was cut by 3 bases, the J end by 1 base, with 16 bases between. Here the CDR3 reads CASSHKIRDGSYEQYF. In DNA, the CDR3 is TGCGCCAGCAGCCACAAGATACGGGACGGTTCCTACGAGCAGTACTTC.

This chain links TRBV27 with TRBJ2-1; TRBD2 matches 9 bases. Germline assignment: CDR1 MNHEY and CDR2 SMNVEV (reference sequence). V dropped 4 bases and J dropped 8; count of bases not matched to a gene: 9. The CDR3 runs to 15 residues. The CDR3, as DNA: TGTGCCAGCAGTTCGGGACTAGCATTTGCCCATGAGCAGTTCTTC. Its translation: CASSSGLAFAHEQFF.

V and J are TRBV27 and TRBJ2-5, with TRBD1 matching 10 bases. Trimming took 6 bases from V and 0 from J; bases not matched to a gene: 7. This CDR3 region has 16 residues. CDR1 MNHEY and CDR2 SMNVEV come from the germline V gene (reference sequence). Here the CDR3 DNA reads TGTGCCAGCAGCTCTCTGACAGGGGGCTACCAAGAGACCCAGTACTTC. Its protein product is CASSSLTGGYQETQYF.

In the case of this clone: Other DNA sequences in this sample translate to the same CDR3. This chain links TRBV18 with TRBJ2-7; D is undetermined. CDR3 length equals 13 residues. Trimming took off 2 bases at V and 2 bases at J, with 7 bases between the two ends. Germline CDR1 KGHSH, CDR2 LQKENI. The CDR3 DNA follows: TGTGCCAGCTCACCAATTAGGGCCTACGAGCAGTACTTC. This translates into CASSPIRAYEQYF.

The chain employs TRBV25-1 and TRBJ1-4; D not resolved. Between the trimmed V and J ends, which lost 4 bases and 11 bases, there was a span of 14 bases. CDR1 MGHDK and CDR2 SYGVNS come from the germline V gene. The CDR3 has 13 amino acids. CDR3: CASSALVMKKLFF. The CDR3 DNA reads as TGTGCCAGCAGTGCCCTAGTCATGAAGAAACTGTTTTTT. The variable domain in full, completed from reference TRBV25-1 and TRBJ1-4, reads EADIYQTPRYLVIGTGKKITLECSQTMGHDKMYWYQQDPGMELHLIHYSYGVNSTEKGDLSSESTVSRIRTEHFPLTLESARPSHTSQYLCASSALVMKKLFFGSGTQLSVL.

V usage is TRBV5-4 and J usage is TRBJ1-1, with 8 bases that match TRBD1. Germline-derived CDR1 and CDR2 are SGHNT and YYREEE (reference sequence). The CDR3 is 14 amino acids. The V segment lost 4 bases and the J segment 5 bases; nucleotides outside the gene matches: 7. The CDR3 loop is CASSTGQGRTEAFF. DNA of the CDR3: TGTGCCAGCAGCACCGGACAGGGCAGGACTGAAGCTTTCTTT.

The J gene is TRBJ1-1, the V gene TRBV10-3; D may be TRBD1 (6 bases). Germline CDR1 ENHRY, CDR2 SYGVKD. The V end was cut by 7 bases, the J end by 7 bases, with 16 bases between. This CDR3 comprises 13 residues. CDR3 sequence reads: CAIIDVLQGEAFF. CDR3 nucleotide sequence: TGTGCCATCATCGATGTATTACAGGGTGAAGCTTTCTTT.

CDR3: CASSLTSVSSYEQYF. The CDR3 nucleotides read TGCGCCAGCAGCTTGACTAGCGTTAGCTCCTACGAGCAGTACTTC. The chain has TRBV5-1 and TRBJ2-7, with 7 bases matching TRBD2. With V trimmed by 1 base and J by 0 bases, 4 bases remained unmatched. CDR1 is SGHRS and CDR2 is YFSETQ in the germline V gene. The CDR3 has 15 residues.

The chain uses TRBV5-6 and TRBJ2-2; 9 nucleotides line up with TRBD2. Germline V gene sequence: CDR1 SGHDT, CDR2 YYEEEE. With V trimmed by 0 bases and J by 6 bases, 12 bases remained unmatched. The CDR3 consists of 18 residues. In DNA, the CDR3 is TGTGCCAGCAGCTTGGCCGCGCTAGCGGGACCCCCCGCCGGGGAGCTGTTTTTT. Translating gives CASSLAALAGPPAGELFF.

J is TRBJ1-1 and V is TRBV28, with D hard to call. Trimming cost V 4 bases and J 7 bases, with 13 bases left between them. This CDR3 contains 13 residues. Germline lookup yields CDR1 MDHEN and CDR2 SYDVKM. The CDR3 region has the DNA TGTGCCAGCAGTTATCCCATACAGAGTGAAGCTTTCTTT. It specifies CASSYPIQSEAFF. Full variable domain (rest looked up from reference TRBV28 and TRBJ1-1): DVKVTQSSRYLVKRTGEKVFLECVQDMDHENMFWYRQDPGLGLRLIYFSYDVKMKEKGDIPEGYSVSREKKERFSLILESASTNQTSMYLCASSYPIQSEAFFGQGTRLTVV.

The V gene is TRBV7-9, the J gene TRBJ2-5; D is tentatively TRBD1 or TRBD2 (5 bases each). The ends were cut back, 5 bases at V and 1 base at J, with 17 bases in the middle. There are 16 residues in the CDR3. Germline V gives CDR1 SEHNR, CDR2 FQNEAQ (reference sequence). The CDR3 loop reads CASSARGTAPQETQYF. DNA of the CDR3: TGTGCCAGCAGCGCCCGGGGCACCGCCCCCCAAGAGACCCAGTACTTC.

The chain is built from TRBV29-1 and TRBJ1-1; D perhaps matches TRBD1 (6 bases). The CDR3 runs 15 residues. CDR1 is SQVTM and CDR2 is ANQGSEA in the germline V gene. The ends were cut back, 0 bases at V and 4 bases at J, with 15 bases in the middle. DNA of the CDR3: TGCAGCGTTGAAGATGGGGGGGCGCAGATCACTGAAGCTTTCTTT. Translation: CSVEDGGAQITEAFF.

A word on this clone: This same CDR3 is encoded by further DNA sequences in the sample. The rearrangement uses TRBV29-1 and TRBJ2-5; D gene ambiguous. In germline, CDR1 is SQVTM, CDR2 ANQGSEA. The CDR3 length is 11 residues. The ends were cut back, 6 bases at V and 2 bases at J, with 7 bases in the middle. This CDR3 is CSVVGQETQYF. CDR3 in DNA: TGCAGCGTGGTTGGTCAAGAGACCCAGTACTTC.

This chain connects TRBV15 to TRBJ1-5; maybe TRBD1 (6 bases). This CDR3 comprises 14 residues. CDR1 is LNHNV, CDR2 YYDKDF, per germline (reference sequence). Trimming stripped 4 bases from V and 3 bases from J, with 10 bases between. CDR3 loop: CATSISGANQPQHF. As DNA, the CDR3 is TGTGCCACCAGCATCTCGGGGGCCAATCAGCCCCAGCATTTT.

The chain carries TRBV27 and TRBJ1-5, with 9 bases lining up with TRBD1. Germline V gives CDR1 MNHEY, CDR2 SMNVEV (reference sequence). The CDR3 loop spans 17 amino acids. V trimming: 5 bases; J trimming: 1 base; junction bases outside the gene matches: 9. The CDR3 DNA is TGTGCCAGCAGTGCCCGGACAGGGGACCTCAGCAATCAGCCCCAGCATTTT. Encoded protein: CASSARTGDLSNQPQHF.

This chain connects TRBV4-2 to TRBJ1-3; D remains ambiguous. The CDR3 has 17 amino acids. Germline V gene data show CDR1 as LGHNA and CDR2 as YNFKEQ. V shed 0 bases and J shed 4 bases, with 16 bases lying between them. The CDR3 spells CASSQEFFRLGGNTIYF. The CDR3 DNA sequence: TGTGCCAGCAGCCAAGAGTTTTTTAGACTAGGAGGAAACACCATATATTTT.